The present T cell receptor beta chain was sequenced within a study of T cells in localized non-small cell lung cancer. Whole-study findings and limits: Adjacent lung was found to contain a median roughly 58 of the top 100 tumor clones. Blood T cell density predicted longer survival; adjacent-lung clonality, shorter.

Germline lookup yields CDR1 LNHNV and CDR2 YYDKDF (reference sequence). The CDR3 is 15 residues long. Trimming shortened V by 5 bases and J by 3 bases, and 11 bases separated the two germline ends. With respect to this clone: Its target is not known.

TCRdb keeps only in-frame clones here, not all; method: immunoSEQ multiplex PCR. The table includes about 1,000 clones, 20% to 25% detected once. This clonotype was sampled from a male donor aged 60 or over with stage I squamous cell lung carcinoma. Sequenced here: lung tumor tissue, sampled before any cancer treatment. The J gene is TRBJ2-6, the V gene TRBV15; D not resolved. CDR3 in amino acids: CATSARLDGANVLTF. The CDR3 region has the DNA TGTGCCACCAGCGCCCGGCTCGATGGGGCCAACGTCCTGACTTTC.